The clone carrying this TCR beta chain was observed many times. What it binds is unknown. This sample was included in a study of T cell repertoires in cytomegalovirus infection. Study details: It can be stated that public TCR beta signatures indicated CMV infection as well as a matching HLA type. Notes on the study in general: What dominated the ex vivo response were HLA-C-restricted CMV-specific TCR beta clonotypes. Pooled public TCR beta family frequency picked out CMV carriers with the relevant HLA.

CDR1 is SGHVS, CDR2 FNYEAQ, per germline. The CDR3 spans 15 residues. Trimming took 0 bases from V and 7 from J, leaving 12 bases between them. TCRdb ran MiXCR on the reads and lists one entry per CDR3 protein. The table includes 200,000 to 300,000 distinct CDR3 sequences, approximately 15% detected once. This TCR was sampled from a human donor in good health (CMV status not recorded). Some clones in this sample may be carry-over from other donors' samples. The sequenced sample consisted of PBMCs. The V gene is TRBV7-6, the J gene TRBJ1-4; D gene unclear. The CDR3 bases are TGTGCCAGCAGCTTAGCTACGGGGAATAGTGAAAAACTGTTTTTT. Translation: CASSLATGNSEKLFF. Full variable domain (outside the CDR3, taken from reference TRBV7-6 and TRBJ1-4): GAGVSQSPRYKVTKRGQDVALRCDPISGHVSLYWYRQALGQGPEFLTYFNYEAQQDKSGLPNDRFSAERPEGSISTLTIQRTEQRDSAMYRCASSLATGNSEKLFFGSGTQLSVL.